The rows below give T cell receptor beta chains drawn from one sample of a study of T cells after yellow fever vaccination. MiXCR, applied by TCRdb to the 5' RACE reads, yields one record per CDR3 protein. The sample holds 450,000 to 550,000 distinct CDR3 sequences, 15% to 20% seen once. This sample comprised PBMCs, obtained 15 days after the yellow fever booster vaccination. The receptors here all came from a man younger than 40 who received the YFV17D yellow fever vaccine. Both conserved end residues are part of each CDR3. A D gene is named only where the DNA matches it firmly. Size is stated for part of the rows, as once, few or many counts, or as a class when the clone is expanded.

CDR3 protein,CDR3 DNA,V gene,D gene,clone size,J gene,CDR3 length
CASSFKTSGREGETQYF,TGTGCCAGCAGCTTCAAGACTAGCGGGAGGGAGGGGGAGACCCAGTACTTC,TRBV5-4,TRBD2,few,TRBJ2-5,17
CASSLPPGQGGISNTGELFF,TGTGCCAGCAGTTTGCCTCCGGGACAGGGGGGAATTTCGAACACCGGGGAGCTGTTTTTT,TRBV27,TRBD1,few,TRBJ2-2,20
CASSVAGEEGTDTQYF,TGCGCCAGCAGTGTAGCGGGAGAGGAAGGCACAGATACGCAGTATTTT,TRBV5-1,TRBD2,-,TRBJ2-3,16
CASSQTGFNQPQHF,TGTGCCAGCAGTCAGACAGGTTTCAATCAGCCCCAGCATTTT,TRBV25-1,-,-,TRBJ1-5,14
CASSSTGMGQETQYF,TGTGCCAGCAGCTCTACAGGGATGGGTCAAGAGACCCAGTACTTC,TRBV7-3,-,-,TRBJ2-5,15
CASSPRTSGNYEQYF,TGTGCCAGCAGCCCTCGGACTAGCGGGAACTACGAGCAGTACTTC,TRBV9,TRBD2,-,TRBJ2-7,15
CASSTQRQGNINTEAFF,TGTGCCAGCAGCACCCAAAGACAGGGGAACATTAACACTGAAGCTTTCTTT,TRBV21-1,-,few,TRBJ1-1,17
CASSRTVYNEQFF,TGTGCCAGCAGCCGGACAGTCTACAATGAGCAGTTCTTC,TRBV14,-,few,TRBJ2-1,13
CASSQGQAGNEKLFF,TGTGCCAGCAGCCAAGGACAGGCGGGGAATGAAAAACTGTTTTTT,TRBV3-1,-,-,TRBJ1-4,15
CASSLTSSGSSYEQYF,TGCGCCAGCAGCTTAACCTCTAGCGGGAGCTCCTACGAGCAGTACTTC,TRBV5-1,TRBD2,few,TRBJ2-7,16
CASSGSGFAGNTIYF,TGTGCCAGCAGCGGTTCAGGGTTCGCTGGAAACACCATATATTTT,TRBV9,-,few,TRBJ1-3,15
CASSPSVSWANTGELFF,TGTGCCAGCAGCCCATCCGTTAGCTGGGCGAACACCGGGGAGCTGTTTTTT,TRBV4-2,-,-,TRBJ2-2,17
CASSFGQGQSPLHF,TGTGCCAGCAGCTTTGGACAGGGCCAGTCACCCCTCCACTTT,TRBV27,TRBD1,few,TRBJ1-6,14
CASSPERTGSSYEQYF,TGTGCCAGCAGCCCAGAAAGGACAGGAAGCTCCTACGAGCAGTACTTC,TRBV5-4,TRBD1,-,TRBJ2-7,16
CATSRAGLQYYEQYF,TGTGCCACCAGCAGAGCGGGACTTCAGTACTACGAGCAGTACTTC,TRBV15,-,-,TRBJ2-7,15
CASSFIAGGSTDTQYF,TGTGCCAGCAGCTTCATAGCGGGAGGGAGCACAGATACGCAGTATTTT,TRBV7-2,TRBD2,many,TRBJ2-3,16
CASSKREVINEQFF,TGTGCCAGCAGCAAGCGGGAGGTTATAAATGAGCAGTTCTTC,TRBV2,TRBD2,few,TRBJ2-1,14
CASSKDRDRDTQYF,TGTGCCAGCAGCAAAGACAGGGATCGGGATACGCAGTATTTT,TRBV7-2,TRBD1,few,TRBJ2-3,14
CASSQARTHEGDTQYF,TGTGCCAGCAGCCAAGCTCGGACGCATGAGGGAGATACGCAGTATTTT,TRBV4-2,-,-,TRBJ2-3,16
CSVVVGGGGTEAFF,TGCAGCGTTGTGGTGGGAGGTGGTGGCACTGAAGCTTTCTTT,TRBV29-1,-,few,TRBJ1-1,14
CASRLAGGGYNEQFF,TGTGCCAGCCGACTAGCGGGAGGGGGCTACAATGAGCAGTTCTTC,TRBV5-6,TRBD2,few,TRBJ2-1,15
CASSLLAGESYNEQFF,TGCGCCAGCAGTTTACTAGCGGGAGAATCCTACAATGAGCAGTTCTTC,TRBV5-1,TRBD2,-,TRBJ2-1,16
CASSLVGARTGDRGAYGYTF,TGTGCCAGCAGCTTAGTTGGAGCCCGGACAGGGGACAGAGGGGCCTATGGCTACACCTTC,TRBV11-2,TRBD1,-,TRBJ1-2,20
CASSQVMRLAGGEQFF,TGCGCCAGCAGCCAAGTAATGAGGCTAGCGGGTGGTGAGCAGTTCTTC,TRBV4-3,TRBD2,-,TRBJ2-1,16
CSAPIGGTDTQYF,TGCAGTGCTCCGATTGGGGGCACAGATACGCAGTATTTT,TRBV20-1,-,-,TRBJ2-3,13
CASSLGSHEQYF,TGTGCCAGCAGCTTGGGGAGCCACGAGCAGTACTTC,TRBV11-2,-,-,TRBJ2-7,12
CASSLNADTQYF,TGTGCCAGCAGCTTGAACGCAGATACGCAGTATTTT,TRBV7-8,-,-,TRBJ2-3,12
CASSVGPEEGRFF,TGTGCCAGCAGCGTAGGGCCTGAGGAGGGCCGTTTCTTC,TRBV9,-,few,TRBJ2-1,13
CASSLEGPRERYEQYF,TGTGCCAGCAGCTTAGAGGGCCCACGCGAGCGCTACGAGCAGTACTTC,TRBV7-2,-,-,TRBJ2-7,16
CSARLRVLSSYNEQFF,TGCAGTGCTAGACTCAGGGTCCTAAGCTCCTACAATGAGCAGTTCTTC,TRBV20-1,-,few,TRBJ2-1,16
CASRTGNNEKLFF,TGTGCCAGCAGAACAGGGAACAATGAAAAACTGTTTTTT,TRBV6-6,-,-,TRBJ1-4,13
CASRDASTDTQYF,TGTGCCAGCAGAGACGCTAGCACAGATACGCAGTATTTT,TRBV7-2,-,-,TRBJ2-3,13
CASSREQSTGELFF,TGTGCCAGCAGTAGGGAACAGTCCACCGGGGAGCTGTTTTTT,TRBV5-8,-,-,TRBJ2-2,14
CASSRRDTVSYEQYF,TGTGCCAGCAGTCGCCGGGACACAGTATCCTACGAGCAGTACTTC,TRBV12-3/TRBV12-4,-,few,TRBJ2-7,15
CASSLDSTGPYEQYF,TGTGCCAGCAGCTTAGACTCGACAGGCCCCTACGAGCAGTACTTC,TRBV7-9,-,-,TRBJ2-7,15
CASSSQTSGRAREQYF,TGTGCCAGCAGTTCCCAGACTAGCGGGAGGGCGCGAGAGCAGTACTTC,TRBV7-2,TRBD2,few,TRBJ2-7,16
CSVLDPGTYEQYF,TGCAGCGTCCTAGATCCCGGAACCTACGAGCAGTACTTC,TRBV29-1,-,few,TRBJ2-7,13
CSARSGGPKTQAFF,TGCAGTGCTAGAAGCGGGGGGCCGAAGACGCAAGCTTTCTTT,TRBV20-1,-,-,TRBJ1-1,14
CASSRDFSPDTQYF,TGTGCCAGCAGCCGGGACTTCAGTCCAGATACGCAGTATTTT,TRBV12-3/TRBV12-4,-,few,TRBJ2-3,14
CASRGDGGDDTQYF,TGTGCCAGCAGGGGGGACGGGGGGGATGATACGCAGTATTTT,TRBV2,TRBD2,few,TRBJ2-3,14
CATSRDGGQLSNIQYF,TGTGCCACCAGCAGAGATGGTGGTCAGCTCTCAAACATTCAGTACTTC,TRBV15,-,-,TRBJ2-4,16
CASSPLRVNEQYF,TGTGCCAGCAGCCCCCTGCGGGTGAACGAGCAGTACTTC,TRBV4-2,-,-,TRBJ2-7,13
CASSVDRYTGELFF,TGTGCCAGCAGCGTAGATAGGTACACCGGGGAGCTGTTTTTT,TRBV9,-,few,TRBJ2-2,14
CASSQERARLNTQYF,TGTGCCAGCAGCCAAGAGCGCGCGCGCCTAAATACGCAGTATTTT,TRBV4-2,-,few,TRBJ2-3,15
CASAGGSVSTYEQYF,TGTGCCAGCGCCGGGGGTAGCGTATCTACCTACGAGCAGTACTTC,TRBV27,-,-,TRBJ2-7,15
CASRHTRAGGRRDEQYF,TGTGCCAGCAGGCACACGAGGGCGGGAGGCCGTCGGGACGAGCAGTACTTC,TRBV6-2/TRBV6-3,TRBD2,few,TRBJ2-7,17